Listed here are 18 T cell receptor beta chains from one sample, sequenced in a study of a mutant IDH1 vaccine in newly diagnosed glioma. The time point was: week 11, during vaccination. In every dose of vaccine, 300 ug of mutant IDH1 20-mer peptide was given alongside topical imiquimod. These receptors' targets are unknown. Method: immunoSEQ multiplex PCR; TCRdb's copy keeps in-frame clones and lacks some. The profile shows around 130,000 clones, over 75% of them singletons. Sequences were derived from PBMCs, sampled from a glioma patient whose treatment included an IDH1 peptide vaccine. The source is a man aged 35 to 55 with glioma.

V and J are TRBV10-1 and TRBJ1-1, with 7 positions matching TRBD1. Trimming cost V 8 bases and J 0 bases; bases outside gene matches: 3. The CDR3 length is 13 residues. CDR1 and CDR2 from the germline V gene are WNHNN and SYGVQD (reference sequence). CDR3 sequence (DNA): TGCGCCAGCCGGGGACAGCTGAACACTGAAGCTTTCTTT. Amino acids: CASRGQLNTEAFF.

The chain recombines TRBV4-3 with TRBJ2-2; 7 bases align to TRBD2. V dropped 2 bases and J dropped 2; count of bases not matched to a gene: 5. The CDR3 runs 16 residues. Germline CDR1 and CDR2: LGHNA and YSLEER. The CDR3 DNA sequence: TGCGCCAGCAGCCAACTTAGCGGGCTCAACACCGGGGAGCTGTTTTTT. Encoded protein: CASSQLSGLNTGELFF.

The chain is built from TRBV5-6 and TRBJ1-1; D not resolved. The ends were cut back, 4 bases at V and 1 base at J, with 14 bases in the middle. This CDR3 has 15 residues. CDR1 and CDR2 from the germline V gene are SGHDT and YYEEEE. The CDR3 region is CASSTASGENTEAFF. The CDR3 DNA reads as TGTGCCAGCAGCACAGCAAGTGGGGAGAACACTGAAGCTTTCTTT.

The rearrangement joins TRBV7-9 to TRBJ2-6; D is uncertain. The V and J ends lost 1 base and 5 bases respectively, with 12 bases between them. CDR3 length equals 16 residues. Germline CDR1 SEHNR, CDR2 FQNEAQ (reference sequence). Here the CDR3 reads CASSLDDPPWANVLTF. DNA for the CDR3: TGTGCCAGCAGCTTAGACGATCCCCCCTGGGCCAACGTCCTGACTTTC.

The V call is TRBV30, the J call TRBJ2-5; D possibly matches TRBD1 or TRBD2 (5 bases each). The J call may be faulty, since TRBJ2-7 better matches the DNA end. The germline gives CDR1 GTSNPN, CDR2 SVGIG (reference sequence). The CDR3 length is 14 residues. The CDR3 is CAWSGTFGSYEQYF. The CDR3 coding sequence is TGTGCCTGGAGCGGGACCTTCGGTAGCTACGAGCAGTACTTC.

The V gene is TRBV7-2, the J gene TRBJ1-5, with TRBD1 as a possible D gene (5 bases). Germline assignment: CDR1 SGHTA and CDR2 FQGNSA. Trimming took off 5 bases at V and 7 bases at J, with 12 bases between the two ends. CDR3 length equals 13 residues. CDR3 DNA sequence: TGTGCCAGCAGCCCCCAGAGGGGACAGCCCCAGCATTTT. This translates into CASSPQRGQPQHF.

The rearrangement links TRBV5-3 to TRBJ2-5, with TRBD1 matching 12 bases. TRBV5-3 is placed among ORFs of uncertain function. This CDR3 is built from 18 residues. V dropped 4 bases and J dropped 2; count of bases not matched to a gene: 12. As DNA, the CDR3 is TGTGCCAGAAGCCCCCCGGGACGGGACAGGGGGCAACAAGAGACCCAGTACTTC. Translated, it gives CARSPPGRDRGQQETQYF.

The CDR3 sequence is CASSYASGSFNEQFF. The CDR3 DNA reads as TGTGCCAGCAGTTACGCAAGCGGGAGTTTCAATGAGCAGTTCTTC. This rearrangement joins TRBV6-6 to TRBJ2-1; 8 bases are a match to TRBD2. V lost 2 bases, J lost 6 bases, and 6 bases stayed unmatched. Germline loops: CDR1 MNHNY, CDR2 SVGAGI (reference sequence). The CDR3 covers 15 residues.

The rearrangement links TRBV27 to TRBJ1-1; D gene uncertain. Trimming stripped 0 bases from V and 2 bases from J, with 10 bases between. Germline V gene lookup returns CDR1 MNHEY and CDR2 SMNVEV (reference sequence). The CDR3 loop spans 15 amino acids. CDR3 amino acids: CASSLSVGGNTEAFF. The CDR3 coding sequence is TGTGCCAGCAGTTTATCGGTAGGTGGCAACACTGAAGCTTTCTTT.

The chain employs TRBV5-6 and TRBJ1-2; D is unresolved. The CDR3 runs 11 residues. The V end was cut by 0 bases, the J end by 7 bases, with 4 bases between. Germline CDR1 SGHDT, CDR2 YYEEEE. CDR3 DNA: TGTGCCAGCAGCTTGGCTCGTGGCTACACCTTC. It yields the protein CASSLARGYTF.

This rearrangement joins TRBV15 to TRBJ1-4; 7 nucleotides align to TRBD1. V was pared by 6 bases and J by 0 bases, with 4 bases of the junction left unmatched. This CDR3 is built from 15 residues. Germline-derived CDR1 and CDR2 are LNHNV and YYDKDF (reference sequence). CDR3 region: CATRTTGATNEKLFF. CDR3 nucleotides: TGTGCCACCAGGACTACAGGGGCAACTAATGAAAAACTGTTTTTT. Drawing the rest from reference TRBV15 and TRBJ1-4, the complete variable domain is DAMVIQNPRYQVTQFGKPVTLSCSQTLNHNVMYWYQQKSSQAPKLLFHYYDKDFNNEADTPDNFQSRRPNTSFCFLDIRSPGLGDTAMYLCATRTTGATNEKLFFGSGTQLSVL.

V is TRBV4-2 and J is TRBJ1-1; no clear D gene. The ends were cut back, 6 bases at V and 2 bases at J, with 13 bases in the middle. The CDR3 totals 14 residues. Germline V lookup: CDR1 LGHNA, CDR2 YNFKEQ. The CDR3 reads CASREAWANTEAFF. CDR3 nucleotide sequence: TGTGCCAGCAGGGAAGCGTGGGCTAACACTGAAGCTTTCTTT.

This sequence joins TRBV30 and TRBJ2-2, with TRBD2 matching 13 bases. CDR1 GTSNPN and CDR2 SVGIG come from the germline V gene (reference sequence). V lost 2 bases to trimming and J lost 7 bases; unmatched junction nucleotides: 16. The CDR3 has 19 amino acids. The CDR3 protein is CAWSPPGLAGARLIGELFF. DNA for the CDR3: TGTGCCTGGAGTCCCCCTGGACTAGCGGGAGCTCGGTTGATCGGGGAGCTGTTTTTT.

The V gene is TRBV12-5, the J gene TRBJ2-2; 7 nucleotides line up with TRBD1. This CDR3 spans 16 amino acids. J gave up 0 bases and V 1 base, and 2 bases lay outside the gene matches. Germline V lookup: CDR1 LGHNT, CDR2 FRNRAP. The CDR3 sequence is CASGLGQGANTGELFF. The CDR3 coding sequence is TGTGCTAGTGGTTTGGGACAGGGCGCGAACACCGGGGAGCTGTTTTTT.

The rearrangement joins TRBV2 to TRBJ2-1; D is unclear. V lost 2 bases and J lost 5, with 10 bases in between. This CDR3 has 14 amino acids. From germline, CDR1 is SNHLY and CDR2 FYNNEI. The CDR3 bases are TGTGCCAGCAGTGAACAGCCTATTAACAATGAGCAGTTCTTC. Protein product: CASSEQPINNEQFF. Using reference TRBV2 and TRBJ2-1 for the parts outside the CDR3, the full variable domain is EPEVTQTPSHQVTQMGQEVILRCVPISNHLYFYWYRQILGQKVEFLVSFYNNEISEKSEIFDDQFSVERPDGSNFTLKIRSTKLEDSAMYFCASSEQPINNEQFFGPGTRLTVL.

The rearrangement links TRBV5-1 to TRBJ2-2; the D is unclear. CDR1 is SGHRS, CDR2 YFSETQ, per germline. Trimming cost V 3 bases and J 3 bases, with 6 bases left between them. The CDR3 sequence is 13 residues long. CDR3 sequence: CASSYDDTGELFF. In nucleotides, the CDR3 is TGCGCCAGCAGCTACGACGACACCGGGGAGCTGTTTTTT.

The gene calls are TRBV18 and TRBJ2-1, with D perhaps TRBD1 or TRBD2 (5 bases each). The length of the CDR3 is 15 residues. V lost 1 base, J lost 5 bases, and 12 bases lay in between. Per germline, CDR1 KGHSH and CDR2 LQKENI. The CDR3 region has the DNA TGTGCCAGCTCACCACTCGGTGGGACCAACAATGAGCAGTTCTTC. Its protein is CASSPLGGTNNEQFF.

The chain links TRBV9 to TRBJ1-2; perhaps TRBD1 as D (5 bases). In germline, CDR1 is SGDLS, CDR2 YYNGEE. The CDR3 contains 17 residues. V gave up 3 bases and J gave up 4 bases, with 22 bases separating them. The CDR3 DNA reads TGTGCCAGCAGCGCGACGTCCGGGACTCCCTCGGGCTATGGCTACACCTTC. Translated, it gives CASSATSGTPSGYGYTF.